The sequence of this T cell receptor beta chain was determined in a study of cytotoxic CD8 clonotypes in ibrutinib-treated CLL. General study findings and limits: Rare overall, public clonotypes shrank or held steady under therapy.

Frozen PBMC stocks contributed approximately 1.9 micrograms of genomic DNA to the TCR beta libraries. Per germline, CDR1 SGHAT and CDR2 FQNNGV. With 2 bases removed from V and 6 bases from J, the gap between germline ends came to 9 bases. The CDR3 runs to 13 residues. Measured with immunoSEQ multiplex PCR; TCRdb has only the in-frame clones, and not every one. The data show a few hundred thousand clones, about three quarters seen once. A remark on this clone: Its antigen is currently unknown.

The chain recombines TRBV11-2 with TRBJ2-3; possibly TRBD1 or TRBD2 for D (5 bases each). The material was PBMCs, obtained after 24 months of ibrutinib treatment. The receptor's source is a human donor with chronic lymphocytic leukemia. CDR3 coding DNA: TGTGCCAGCAGCTTACTTAGGGACGATACGCAGTATTTT. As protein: CASSLLRDDTQYF.